These 2 T cell receptor beta chains came from one sample sequenced in a study of radiation and T cells in renal cell carcinoma. Using immunoSEQ multiplex PCR, the repertoire was profiled, and TCRdb retains in-frame clones only, with some absent. The sample has 130,000 to 150,000 clones; about 86% are singletons. Sample time point: blood 4 weeks post-SBRT, at nephrectomy. The treatment is: 15 Gy SBRT to primary tumor, nephrectomy 4 weeks later. The sequencing here drew on blood, taken from a patient whose treatment included radiotherapy and nephrectomy. The receptors originated from a woman aged 50 to 60 with renal cell carcinoma.

The J gene is TRBJ1-1, the V gene TRBV5-1; D is unresolved. CDR3 length: 14 residues. V lost 1 base and J 1 base, leaving 8 bases between the germline ends. Germline CDR1 reads SGHRS; CDR2 reads YFSETQ. CDR3 residues: CASSLMSENTEAFF. The CDR3 DNA reads as TGCGCCAGCAGCTTGATGTCGGAGAACACTGAAGCTTTCTTT.

The chain has TRBV4-3 and TRBJ2-1, with 7 positions matching TRBD1. Germline CDR1 reads LGHNA; CDR2 reads YSLEER. After removal of 5 bases from V and 3 bases from J, the junction contained 13 bases not matched to a gene. CDR3 size: 17 residues. The CDR3 protein is CASSTKGQRTVYNEQFF. CDR3 bases: TGCGCCAGCAGCACCAAGGGACAGCGGACCGTCTACAATGAGCAGTTCTTC.